This T cell receptor beta chain was documented in a study of T cells in Graves' hyperthyroidism and ophthalmopathy. What was amplified from RNA transcripts were TCR beta CDR3 regions. The TCR CDR3 first-round RT-PCR relied on the HTBI primer set. MiXCR, run by TCRdb on the multiplex PCR reads, gives a single entry per CDR3 protein. The sample includes around 490,000 distinct CDR3 sequences, less than 20% of them seen just once. Fresh peripheral blood, around 9.3 ml, was the source of the PBMCs. This clonotype was recorded many times. Its antigen remains unknown. Trimming left V 5 bases short and J 3 bases short, with 16 bases between. The CDR3 consists of 15 residues. Study observations and caveats: Blood also contained most expanded thyroid clonotypes above 0.001.

Input material: blood. The sequence was obtained from a man aged 35 to 55 with Graves' ophthalmopathy. V and J are TRBV12-3 or TRBV12-4 and TRBJ1-1; D remains ambiguous. CDR3 coding DNA: TGTGCCAGCAGTCCTTCCCACCCTCGGGACACTGAAGCTTTCTTT. Translating gives CASSPSHPRDTEAFF.